These 27 T cell receptor beta chains came from one sample sequenced in a study of cytomegalovirus exposure and HLA in healthy donors. The PCR contained 60 Vbeta and 13 Jbeta primers. Sequenced by immunoSEQ multiplex PCR; TCRdb stores in-frame clones only, minus some. Its table lists about 88,000 clones. The sample comprised PBMCs. The receptors come from a girl between 10 and 17 years old in good health and CMV-seropositive.

V gene TRBV29-1 combines with J gene TRBJ2-5, with D maybe TRBD1 (5 bases). The V gene's germline CDR1 is SQVTM and CDR2 ANQGSEA. Deletions cut 6 bases from V and 5 bases from J, with 19 bases between. The length of the CDR3 is 14 residues. In DNA, the CDR3 is TGCAGCGTCTTGGGTAGGGGTTTAAGGGAGACCCAGTACTTC. It encodes CSVLGRGLRETQYF.

The V gene is TRBV5-1, the J gene TRBJ1-1; D possibly corresponds to TRBD1 (6 bases). V dropped 4 bases and J dropped 1 base, with 11 bases sitting between them. Germline CDR1 SGHRS, CDR2 YFSETQ. The CDR3 length is 14 residues. Here the CDR3 reads CASSPPTGNTEAFF. The CDR3 coding sequence is TGCGCCAGCAGCCCACCGACAGGGAACACTGAAGCTTTCTTT.

The genes are TRBV2 and TRBJ2-7, with D possibly TRBD1 on 6 matching bases. Germline V lookup: CDR1 SNHLY, CDR2 FYNNEI. The CDR3 extends over 13 amino acids. Trimming removed 4 bases from V and 1 base from J, with 8 bases in between. CDR3 DNA sequence: TGTGCCAGCAGTGGCAGGGGTTCCTACGAGCAGTACGTC. It encodes CASSGRGSYEQYV.

The chain combines TRBV1 with TRBJ1-1. TRBV1 is deemed a pseudogene. The CDR3 sequence is 13 residues long. The CDR3 coding sequence is TGCACCAGCAGCCAGAATAGTAGCACTGAAGCTTTCTTT. Protein sequence: CTSSQNSSTEAFF.

The V and J genes are TRBV7-9 and TRBJ1-1, with TRBD1 as a possible D gene (6 bases). V was cut by 5 bases and J by 13 bases, with 26 bases left in between. Germline lookup yields CDR1 SEHNR and CDR2 FQNEAQ (reference sequence). The CDR3 is 15 residues long. The CDR3 sequence: CASSPRNRVIAGDFF. DNA of the CDR3: TGTGCCAGCAGCCCCCGCAACAGGGTAATAGCAGGAGATTTCTTT.

The chain recombines TRBV10-3 with TRBJ1-2, with 11 bases fitting TRBD1. Looked up from germline, CDR1 is ENHRY and CDR2 is SYGVKD. The CDR3 length is 15 residues. V was pared by 5 bases and J by 6 bases, with 8 bases of the junction left unmatched. The CDR3 bases are TGTGCCATCAGTCGACAGGGACAGGGGGTCCATGGCTACACCTTC. Its protein is CAISRQGQGVHGYTF.

V usage is TRBV2 and J usage is TRBJ1-5; 8 bases are a match to TRBD1. The V segment lost 2 bases and the J segment 4 bases; nucleotides outside the gene matches: 1. This CDR3 contains 14 residues. The germline gives CDR1 SNHLY, CDR2 FYNNEI. CDR3 in amino acids: CASSERDRNQPQHF. DNA of the CDR3: TGTGCCAGCAGTGAACGGGACAGGAATCAGCCCCAGCATTTT.

The gene calls are TRBV4-3 and TRBJ2-1; tentatively, D is TRBD2 (5 bases). The CDR3 sequence is 13 residues long. The V end was cut by 3 bases, the J end by 8 bases, with 11 bases between. The V gene's germline CDR1 is LGHNA and CDR2 YSLEER. The DNA of the CDR3 is TGCGCCAGCAGCCAGGTCCCAGCGGATGAGCAGTTCTTC. Translation gives CASSQVPADEQFF.

Concerning this clone: At the DNA level, this CDR3 is encoded by other sequences in the same sample as well. The chain combines TRBV7-8 with TRBJ2-7, with D possibly being TRBD2 (5 bases). This CDR3 comprises 14 residues. CDR1 and CDR2 from the germline V gene are SGHVS and FQNEAQ. V shed 0 bases and J shed 1 base, with 7 bases lying between them. Here the CDR3 DNA reads TGTGCCAGCAGCTTAGCGGGGAGTTCCTACGAGCAGTACGTC. Translating it yields CASSLAGSSYEQYV.

J is TRBJ1-4 and V is TRBV4-2; 7 bases agree with TRBD1. This CDR3 has 17 amino acids. Germline CDR1 LGHNA, CDR2 YNFKEQ. Unmatched junction bases numbered 8, after V lost 0 bases and J lost 4 bases. This CDR3 is CASSQDRRGQLNEKLFF. In DNA, the CDR3 is TGTGCCAGCAGCCAAGATCGACGGGGACAGCTTAATGAAAAACTGTTTTTT.

CDR3 in amino acids: CASSLWGPNSGNTIYF. CDR3 in DNA: TGTGCCAGCAGCTTGTGGGGGCCGAACTCTGGAAACACCATATATTTT. This sequence joins TRBV5-6 and TRBJ1-3, with a tentative D call TRBD1 (6 bases). The CDR3 is 16 residues long. Germline CDR1 and CDR2: SGHDT and YYEEEE. The V and J ends lost 1 base and 0 bases respectively, with 11 bases between them.

The V call is TRBV19, the J call TRBJ2-7, with D perhaps matching TRBD2 (6 bases). In germline, CDR1 is LNHDA, CDR2 SQIVND (reference sequence). Trimming took 9 bases from V and 3 from J, leaving 18 bases between them. The CDR3 is made up of 14 amino acids. The CDR3 sequence is CARRECGVFYEQYV. The CDR3 DNA reads as TGTGCCAGACGAGAATGCGGGGTTTTCTACGAGCAGTACGTC.

Notes on this clone: A junction end diverges from the germline sequence, so it may reflect a read error. This chain uses TRBV19 with TRBJ1-1; 8 bases match TRBD1. The CDR3 has 14 amino acids. The germline V gene encodes CDR1 LNHDA and CDR2 SQIVND (reference sequence). CDR3 protein: CASSRQGARTEDFF. The DNA of the CDR3 is TGTGCCAGTAGCCGCCAGGGGGCGCGCACTGAAGATTTCTTT.

The V and J genes are TRBV27 and TRBJ1-1, with TRBD1 matching 8 bases. Germline CDR1 MNHEY, CDR2 SMNVEV (reference sequence). This CDR3 is 14 amino acids long. Trimming removed 5 bases from V and 5 bases from J; junction bases left unmatched: 7. CDR3 residues: CASSPRGPRTEAFF. The CDR3 nucleotides read TGTGCCAGCAGTCCCAGGGGGCCGAGGACTGAAGCTTTCTTT.

The genes are TRBV5-1 and TRBJ2-5; TRBD1 might be the D (5 bases). V was cut by 1 base and J by 4 bases, with 5 bases left in between. The germline V gene encodes CDR1 SGHRS and CDR2 YFSETQ. This CDR3 spans 12 amino acids. The CDR3: CASSLRGETQYF. The CDR3 DNA reads as TGCGCCAGCAGCTTGAGGGGAGAGACCCAGTACTTC.

This chain uses TRBV4-2 with TRBJ1-6, with a weak D call TRBD1 (6 bases). The germline V gene has CDR1 LGHNA and CDR2 YNFKEQ. V was trimmed by 8 bases and J by 7 bases, leaving 15 bases between them. The CDR3 is made up of 14 amino acids. The chain's CDR3 is CASGSNRENSPLHF. The CDR3 DNA follows: TGTGCCAGCGGCTCTAACAGGGAAAATTCACCCCTCCACTTT.

The chain employs TRBV18 and TRBJ1-1; TRBD1 aligns across 9 bases. This CDR3 has 15 residues. V lost 6 bases and J lost 4; bases outside the gene matches: 9. Germline CDR1 reads KGHSH; CDR2 reads LQKENI. CDR3 in amino acids: CASSRGQGLTTEAFF. CDR3 DNA: TGTGCCAGCTCGCGGGGACAGGGCCTCACCACTGAAGCTTTCTTT.

This chain uses TRBV25-1 with TRBJ2-3; TRBD2 agrees at 11 bases. Trimming took 4 bases from V and 1 from J; bases not matched to a gene: 4. Germline-derived CDR1 and CDR2 are MGHDK and SYGVNS. CDR3 size: 16 residues. CDR3 sequence (DNA): TGTGCCAGCAGTGCGACTAGCGGGGCCGGCACAGATACGCAGTATTTT. Protein sequence: CASSATSGAGTDTQYF. Using reference TRBV25-1 and TRBJ2-3 for the parts outside the CDR3, the full variable domain is EADIYQTPRYLVIGTGKKITLECSQTMGHDKMYWYQQDPGMELHLIHYSYGVNSTEKGDLSSESTVSRIRTEHFPLTLESARPSHTSQYLCASSATSGAGTDTQYFGPGTRLTVL.

The V and J genes are TRBV4-1 and TRBJ2-3; TRBD1 might be the D (6 bases). CDR1 and CDR2 from the germline V gene are MGHRA and YSYEKL. The CDR3 has 14 amino acids. Trimming shortened V by 2 bases and J by 3 bases, and 9 bases separated the two germline ends. The CDR3 region has the DNA TGCGCCAGCAGCCAATACAGGGAGACAGATACGCAGTATTTT. This gives the protein CASSQYRETDTQYF.

The chain carries TRBV7-9 and TRBJ1-4; TRBD1 matches 7 bases. V shed 3 bases, J shed 0 bases, and the junction held 4 bases outside the gene matches. Germline loops: CDR1 SEHNR, CDR2 FQNEAQ (reference sequence). This CDR3 contains 16 residues. The CDR3 sequence is CASSFGQAATNEKLFF. The CDR3 DNA reads TGTGCCAGCAGCTTCGGACAGGCTGCAACTAATGAAAAACTGTTTTTT.

This rearrangement joins TRBV6-5 to TRBJ2-7; 7 nucleotides line up with TRBD2. Per the germline V gene, CDR1 is MNHEY and CDR2 is SVGAGI. J gave up 0 bases and V 6 bases, and 5 bases lay outside the gene matches. This CDR3 region has 14 residues. Written as DNA, the CDR3 is TGTGCCAGCAGACCGACTAGCCACTCCTACGAGCAGTACGTC. This gives the protein CASRPTSHSYEQYV.

The chain uses TRBV29-1 and TRBJ2-3, with D possibly being TRBD1 (6 bases). Germline loops: CDR1 SQVTM, CDR2 ANQGSEA. The CDR3 has 15 amino acids. V lost 0 bases, J lost 0 bases, and 10 bases lay in between. The CDR3 DNA is TGCAGCGTTGAAGATTCGAGGGGGAGCACAGATACGCAGTATTTT. Amino acid sequence: CSVEDSRGSTDTQYF.

The genes are TRBV30 and TRBJ2-7, with D perhaps TRBD1 (6 bases). The CDR3 loop spans 13 amino acids. Between the trimmed V and J ends, which lost 4 bases and 3 bases, there was a span of 13 bases. Germline values: CDR1 GTSNPN, CDR2 SVGIG (reference sequence). The CDR3 is CAWTPGVGYEQYV. In nucleotides, the CDR3 is TGTGCCTGGACGCCAGGGGTGGGCTACGAGCAGTACGTC.

V gene TRBV5-6 combines with J gene TRBJ2-1; 12 bases agree with TRBD2. Germline loops: CDR1 SGHDT, CDR2 YYEEEE. This CDR3 comprises 13 residues. V was clipped by 0 bases and J by 16 bases; unmatched bases: 5. This chain's CDR3 is CASSLALAGGGFF. CDR3 in DNA: TGTGCCAGCAGCTTGGCGCTAGCGGGGGGGGGTTTCTTC.

This chain's CDR3 is CASSPQGAAGELFF. The CDR3 DNA follows: TGTGCCAGCAGTCCACAGGGGGCGGCCGGGGAGCTGTTTTTT. The chain couples TRBV6-5 to TRBJ2-2; TRBD1 matches at 9 bases. This CDR3 is 14 amino acids long. CDR1 is MNHEY and CDR2 is SVGAGI in the germline V gene. Trimming removed 5 bases from V and 6 bases from J; junction bases left unmatched: 4.

This sequence joins TRBV4-1 and TRBJ1-5; TRBD1 might be the D (6 bases). The ends were cut back, 3 bases at V and 3 bases at J, with 9 bases in the middle. The germline gives CDR1 MGHRA, CDR2 YSYEKL. The CDR3 runs 14 residues. Written as DNA, the CDR3 is TGCGCCAGCAGCCAGACAGGAGTCAATCAGCCCCAGCATTTT. It codes for CASSQTGVNQPQHF.

This chain joins TRBV6-1 and TRBJ1-5; TRBD1 matches at 7 bases. The CDR3 consists of 13 residues. V trimming: 9 bases; J trimming: 7 bases; junction bases outside the gene matches: 9. Germline V lookup: CDR1 MNHNS, CDR2 SASEGT. CDR3 sequence: CASDTGERQPQHF. Here the CDR3 DNA reads TGTGCCAGTGACACAGGGGAGCGGCAGCCCCAGCATTTT.